This entry lists 20 T cell receptor beta chains sequenced from one sample in a study of cytomegalovirus exposure and HLA in healthy donors. Amplification used 60 Vbeta primers and 13 Jbeta primers. The table came from immunoSEQ multiplex PCR; TCRdb's copy has only in-frame clones and leaves some out. The sample records under 130,000 clones, roughly 70% being singletons. The sample taken for sequencing was PBMCs. These receptors originate from a man in his forties in good health and CMV-seropositive.

This clone was seen repeatedly, ten times or more. The rearrangement uses TRBV5-1 and TRBJ2-1, with 10 bases aligning to TRBD2. The V gene's germline CDR1 is SGHRS and CDR2 YFSETQ. CDR3 length: 15 residues. V shed 3 bases, J shed 6 bases, and the junction held 6 bases outside the gene matches. CDR3 DNA sequence: TGCGCCAGCAGCTCCGGAGCTAGCGGGAGCAATGAGCAGTTCTTC. Protein sequence: CASSSGASGSNEQFF.

The rearrangement uses TRBV29-1 and TRBJ1-5; D gene unclear. This CDR3 comprises 14 residues. CDR1 and CDR2 from the germline V gene are SQVTM and ANQGSEA. The V end lost 0 bases, the J end lost 7 bases, and 13 bases lay between the germline ends. CDR3: CSVEDGGVGQPQHF. DNA for the CDR3: TGCAGCGTTGAAGATGGCGGGGTTGGGCAGCCCCAGCATTTT.

This chain uses TRBV6-1 with TRBJ1-2; D might be TRBD1 (6 bases). Germline V gene data show CDR1 as MNHNS and CDR2 as SASEGT. V shed 3 bases and J shed 7 bases, with 6 bases lying between them. The CDR3 length is 11 residues. This CDR3 is CASSEGAGYTF. DNA for the CDR3: TGTGCCAGCAGTGAGGGGGCTGGCTACACCTTC.

A single count supports this clone. The rearrangement uses TRBV9 and TRBJ2-2; D is perhaps TRBD1 (5 bases). The V end was cut by 4 bases, the J end by 6 bases, with 13 bases between. The germline V gene encodes CDR1 SGDLS and CDR2 YYNGEE. CDR3 length equals 14 residues. The CDR3 DNA sequence: TGTGCCAGCAGCCCGCGCGGCAGGGCCGGGGAGCTGTTTTTT. Encoded protein: CASSPRGRAGELFF. Full variable domain (outside the CDR3, taken from reference TRBV9 and TRBJ2-2): DSGVTQTPKHLITATGQRVTLRCSPRSGDLSVYWYQQSLDQGLQFLIQYYNGEERAKGNILERFSAQQFPDLHSELNLSSLELGDSALYFCASSPRGRAGELFFGEGSRLTVL.

This chain connects TRBV5-4 to TRBJ2-5; possible D gene TRBD1, 8 bases. Germline CDR1 reads SGHNT; CDR2 reads YYREEE (reference sequence). This CDR3 region has 15 residues. Trimming removed 4 bases at V and 4 bases at J, with 17 bases between. CDR3 DNA sequence: TGTGCCAGCAGCCCCAGCGGGACAGGCGGAGAGACCCAGTACTTC. Encoded protein: CASSPSGTGGETQYF.

This clone appeared a few times. Other DNA sequences in the sample encode the same CDR3. V usage is TRBV6-1 and J usage is TRBJ2-7, with D tentatively TRBD2 (6 bases). The CDR3 extends over 14 amino acids. The V end lost 3 bases, the J end lost 3 bases, and 12 bases lay between the germline ends. Per germline, CDR1 MNHNS and CDR2 SASEGT. The chain's CDR3 is CASSEGGNNYEQYV. CDR3 bases: TGTGCCAGCAGTGAGGGGGGTAACAACTACGAGCAGTACGTC.

The rearrangement uses TRBV5-4 and TRBJ2-7; TRBD2 matches at 10 bases. The CDR3 extends over 15 amino acids. Germline V gives CDR1 SGHNT, CDR2 YYREEE (reference sequence). The V gene end was trimmed by 3 bases and the J gene end by 0 bases; junction bases not matched to a gene: 3. CDR3: CASSSGTSASYEQYF. Written as DNA, the CDR3 is TGTGCCAGCAGCTCCGGGACTAGCGCCTCCTACGAGCAGTACTTC.

The chain recombines TRBV15 with TRBJ1-2; a weak D match, TRBD1 (5 bases). This CDR3 has 15 residues. From germline, CDR1 is LNHNV and CDR2 YYDKDF (reference sequence). V lost 5 bases, J lost 4 bases, and 17 bases lay in between. Here the CDR3 reads CATSAGEVRVYGYTF. Here the CDR3 DNA reads TGTGCCACCAGCGCGGGGGAAGTGCGGGTCTATGGCTACACCTTC.

This clone turned up a few times. This chain links TRBV30 with TRBJ2-7, with 11 bases matching TRBD2. The V gene end was trimmed by 0 bases and the J gene end by 6 bases; junction bases not matched to a gene: 4. Looked up from germline, CDR1 is GTSNPN and CDR2 is SVGIG (reference sequence). CDR3 length: 14 residues. CDR3 DNA sequence: TGTGCCTGGAGTGTGGGACTAGCGGTGTCCGAGCAGTACTTC. Translated, it gives CAWSVGLAVSEQYF. The full variable domain, completed using reference TRBV30 and TRBJ2-7, is SQTIHQWPATLVQPVGSPLSLECTVEGTSNPNLYWYRQAAGRGLQLLFYSVGIGQISSEVPQNLSASRPQDRQFILSSKKLLLSDSGFYLCAWSVGLAVSEQYFGPGTRLTVT.

This clone was observed once. The chain recombines TRBV29-1 with TRBJ1-2, with a possible D match to TRBD1 (5 bases). Per germline, CDR1 SQVTM and CDR2 ANQGSEA. This CDR3 is built from 14 residues. Trimming removed 7 bases from V and 3 bases from J, with 18 bases in between. Here the CDR3 DNA reads TGCAGCGGGGGGAGGGTGCCTGGGGACTATGGCTACACCTTC. It yields the protein CSGGRVPGDYGYTF. Together with reference TRBV29-1 and TRBJ1-2, the CDR3 gives the full variable domain: SAVISQKPSRDICQRGTSLTIQCQVDSQVTMMFWYRQQPGQSLTLIATANQGSEATYESGFVIDKFPISRPNLTFSTLTVSNMSPEDSSIYLCSGGRVPGDYGYTFGSGTRLTVV.

As to this clone: The same CDR3 can be traced to other DNA sequences in this sample. The chain has TRBV6-7 and TRBJ2-7; D is perhaps TRBD1 (6 bases). TRBV6-7 has ORF status, its function being uncertain. The CDR3 runs 13 residues. V shed 5 bases and J shed 0 bases, with 8 bases lying between them. Here the CDR3 DNA reads TGTGCCAGCAGTCCGGACAGCTCCTACGAGCAGTACGTC. Protein product: CASSPDSSYEQYV.

The chain recombines TRBV27 with TRBJ2-1; 11 positions agree with TRBD2. Germline V gives CDR1 MNHEY, CDR2 SMNVEV (reference sequence). The CDR3 sequence is 14 residues long. The ends lost 5 bases at V and 9 bases at J; junction bases unmatched: 6. CDR3 DNA: TGTGCCAGCAGTCCAGGGACTAGCGGTGGTGAGCAGTTCTTC. It codes for CASSPGTSGGEQFF.

V usage is TRBV29-1 and J usage is TRBJ2-7; 8 bases line up with TRBD1. The CDR3 runs 14 residues. The J segment lost 3 bases and the V segment lost 6 bases, leaving 10 bases of the junction unmatched. CDR1 is SQVTM, CDR2 ANQGSEA, per germline. Here the CDR3 reads CSVHRTGSDYEQYF. CDR3 in DNA: TGCAGCGTCCATAGGACAGGGTCGGACTACGAGCAGTACTTC.

V is TRBV27 and J is TRBJ1-5; maybe TRBD1 (5 bases). CDR1 is MNHEY, CDR2 SMNVEV, per germline (reference sequence). The CDR3 is made up of 14 amino acids. Deletions cut 4 bases from V and 0 bases from J, with 7 bases between. This CDR3 reads CASSSTGSNQPQHF. CDR3 sequence (DNA): TGTGCCAGCAGTTCTACAGGTAGCAATCAGCCCCAGCATTTT.

J is TRBJ2-4 and V is TRBV5-1, with D perhaps TRBD2 (6 bases). The germline CDR1 and CDR2 sequences are SGHRS and YFSETQ. V was shortened by 4 bases and J by 3 bases, with 20 bases between the two germline ends. This CDR3 comprises 17 residues. The CDR3 reads CASSEDWRGVGKNIQYF. For the CDR3, the DNA is TGCGCCAGCAGCGAGGACTGGAGGGGAGTTGGCAAAAACATTCAGTACTTC.

This clone has only a few counts. This chain uses TRBV30 with TRBJ1-1; 8 bases align to TRBD1. Trimming took 2 bases from V and 2 from J; bases not matched to a gene: 4. Germline CDR1 and CDR2: GTSNPN and SVGIG (reference sequence). The CDR3 covers 14 residues. CDR3 bases: TGTGCCTGGAGTCGTGGACAGGGAAACACTGAAGCTTTCTTT. It translates to CAWSRGQGNTEAFF.

The rearrangement uses TRBV11-2 and TRBJ2-7; 14 bases align to TRBD2. This CDR3 is 15 amino acids long. Per germline, CDR1 SGHAT and CDR2 FQNNGV. V shed 5 bases and J 6 bases; nucleotides not matched to a gene: 6. CDR3 bases: TGTGCCAGCAGCCCTGGGACTAGCGGGAGCCCCGAGCAGTACTTC. Its translation is CASSPGTSGSPEQYF.

The chain joins TRBV11-2 to TRBJ2-1; D not certain. Trimming cost V 8 bases and J 4 bases, with 15 bases left between them. There are 14 residues in the CDR3. Germline V CDR1 and CDR2: SGHAT, FQNNGV. CDR3 bases: TGTGCCAGCCCCTGCGGTCCTTATTACAATGAGCAGTTCTTC. This encodes CASPCGPYYNEQFF.

This clone was detected only a few times. The chain couples TRBV9 to TRBJ2-5, with 10 bases that match TRBD2. CDR3 size: 15 residues. V was clipped by 0 bases and J by 3 bases; unmatched bases: 2. Germline-derived CDR1 and CDR2 are SGDLS and YYNGEE. The CDR3 sequence: CASSVASGREETQYF. CDR3 bases: TGTGCCAGCAGCGTAGCCAGCGGGAGGGAAGAGACCCAGTACTTC.

This chain joins TRBV7-2 and TRBJ2-7, with unresolved D. There are 13 residues in the CDR3. The V end was cut by 1 base, the J end by 7 bases, with 11 bases between. In germline, CDR1 is SGHTA, CDR2 FQGNSA. The CDR3 DNA reads TGTGCCAGCAGCTTAGGACTCCTTTGGGAGCAGTACTTC. This gives the protein CASSLGLLWEQYF.